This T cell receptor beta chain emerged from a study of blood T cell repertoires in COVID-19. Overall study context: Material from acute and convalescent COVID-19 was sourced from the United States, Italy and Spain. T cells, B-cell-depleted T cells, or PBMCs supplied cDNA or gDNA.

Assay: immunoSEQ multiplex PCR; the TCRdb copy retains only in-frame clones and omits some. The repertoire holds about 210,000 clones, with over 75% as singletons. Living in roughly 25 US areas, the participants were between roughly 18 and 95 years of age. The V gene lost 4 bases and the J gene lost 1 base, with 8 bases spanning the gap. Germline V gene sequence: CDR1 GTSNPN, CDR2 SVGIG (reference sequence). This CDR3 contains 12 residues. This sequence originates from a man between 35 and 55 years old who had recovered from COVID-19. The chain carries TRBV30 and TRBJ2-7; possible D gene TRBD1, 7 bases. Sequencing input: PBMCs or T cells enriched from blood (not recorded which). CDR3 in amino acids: CAWTGGSYEQYF. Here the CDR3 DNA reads TGTGCCTGGACAGGGGGGTCCTACGAGCAGTACTTC.